This T cell receptor beta chain was captured in a study of siplizumab effects on memory and regulatory T cells (dated by TCRdb to the late 2010s). Notes on the research overall: The study looked at the effect of siplizumab, an anti-CD2 antibody, on alloreactive T-cell subsets in allogeneic mixed lymphocyte reactions made from human PBMCs.

About this clone itself: Its antigen is unknown. No base quality values were provided; no much bigger clone lies one nucleotide off.

Overall study outcomes, separate from this receptor: Unstimulated naive T cells appeared more diverse than memory T cells, and naive cells seemed to contribute substantially to the alloresponse. Whether proliferating Tregs from siplizumab cultures actually had suppressive function was not functionally confirmed. Siplizumab significantly lowered the cumulative frequency of alloreactive sequences that could be traced to unstimulated CD4+ memory T cells. About 75-97% of proliferating CD4+ or CD8+ clones could not be given a naive or memory phenotype. Among mappable alloreactive CD4+ clones, the Treg-derived fraction averaged around 70% with siplizumab versus 25% to 30% in control reactions. Sequences below about 10^-5 frequency were poorly captured, so only a minor fraction of alloreactive clones could be mapped to unstimulated subsets.

The CDR3 spans 15 residues, from the cysteine through the phenylalanine. The only DNA kept is the CDR3, 45 bases in frame from the first base. V lost 1 base and J lost 8 bases, and the count of bases not matched to a germline gene is 7. The germline V gene sets CDR1 to LGHNA and CDR2 to YNFKEQ. The library relied on the immunoSEQ multiplex PCR assay. Roughly 100,000 TCR templates per sample were assayed by the deep sequencing platform. Genomic DNA extracted from sorted T cells was used for TCRbeta CDR3 sequencing. As for the authors' bioinformatics: The R programming language was used for clonal analysis of the TCRbeta CDR3 data. Unstimulated samples were compared with post-reaction CFSE-low samples to define alloreactive CD4+ and CD8+ clones. Alloreactive CD4+ clones were assigned to regulatory or non-regulatory origin by matching sequences to sorted unstimulated Treg and non-Treg repertoires. This immuneACCESS table, as held by TCRdb, lists in-frame sequences with V and J called but not all clones. Of the missing ones, under half trace to an unresolved V gene in checked studies; the others have no known cause. From that table come the V and J calls and clone size; the DNA was used to work out D and trimming. A total of 99,000 or so clones appear in this sample, under 95% of them only once. The top ten clones comprise 0.25% to 0.35% of the sample.

TCRbeta CDR3 sequencing was performed on sorted unstimulated T cells and on proliferating T cells recovered from mixed lymphocyte reactions. Fresh whole blood from approximately 9 HLA-typed healthy donors was used to isolate PBMCs. Sequences were obtained from CD4+ T cells sorted from blood. The sequence is built from TRBV4-2 and TRBJ1-4; 7 bases in the middle match TRBD1. The sequence was obtained from a human donor in good health. The nucleotide sequence is given as TGTGCCAGCAGCCAAGTGGGGACAGTTCAGGAAAAACTGTTTTTT. Translated, this gives CASSQVGTVQEKLFF.